The following is a T cell receptor beta chain sequence with its context. This sample is drawn from a study of blood T cell repertoires in COVID-19. Study at large: Both acute and convalescent COVID-19 samples were obtained from the United States, Italy and Spain. The analysed material was cDNA or gDNA that came from T cells, B-cell-depleted T cells, or PBMCs.

Original analysis: Nucleated cell number was recorded as an estimate derived from reference gene primer amplification. The protocol was immunoSEQ multiplex PCR, while the TCRdb copy is restricted to in-frame clones and leaves out a portion. V, J and clone size reflect that table, while D and trimming were determined from the DNA. The table has about 200,000 clones, 75% to 85% seen once. CDR3 length: 14 amino acids. Germline lookup yields CDR1 MDHEN and CDR2 SYDVKM. The J segment lost 3 bases and the V segment lost 9 bases, leaving 4 bases of the junction unmatched. This sequence was found in a man between 45 and 60 years old with active or convalescent COVID-19. Sequenced material: peripheral blood. The gene calls are TRBV28 and TRBJ2-7, with 14 bases matching TRBD2. The CDR3 here is CASRGLAGVYEQYF. CDR3 DNA: TGTGCCAGTCGGGGACTAGCGGGGGTCTACGAGCAGTACTTC.